This T cell receptor (beta chain) came from a study of cytomegalovirus exposure and HLA in healthy donors. Regarding the study as a whole: Using a false discovery rate of 0.05, a later analysis showed that fewer than 20,000 TCR beta sequences were associated with HLA alleles. An analysis was carried out at a later point. It showed that HLA-associated TCR beta chains were more clonally expanded than equally common non-associated chains. Among the most significant clusters, several appeared linked to common viral pathogens in a later analysis. As was reported, the classifier diagnosed cytomegalovirus status with high specificity and sensitivity.

With respect to this clone: The antigen is undetermined.

PCR was performed using 60 Vbeta and 13 Jbeta primers. Clones were read by immunoSEQ multiplex PCR, and TCRdb kept only the in-frame ones, dropping some. The profile covers about 130,000 clones, with 65% to 85% appearing a single time and approximately 3.8% taken by the ten largest. This CDR3 has 18 amino acids. Trimming took off 0 bases at V and 9 bases at J, with 26 bases between the two ends. Germline CDR1 and CDR2: SGHVS and FQNEAQ. The specimen was PBMCs. This sequence originates from a male donor in good health and CMV-seronegative. The chain recombines TRBV7-8 with TRBJ2-5, with D tentatively TRBD1 (5 bases). As DNA, the CDR3 is TGTGCCAGCAGCTTAGCCTTCGCGGCAGGGCCTTACCGATACCCCCAGTACTTC. Translating gives CASSLAFAAGPYRYPQYF.